This T cell receptor (beta chain) was captured in a study of blood T cells in healthy people across ages (dated by TCRdb to the mid-2010s). As for the study more broadly: In model experiments, roughly one uniquely barcoded TCR beta cDNA molecule per two T cells was captured by template switching. The study measured age-related changes in TCR beta repertoire diversity using deep sequencing normalized with unique cDNA molecular identifiers. The donors were divided into four age groups: young (average approximately 17 years), middle-aged (about 40), aged (approximately 62) and long-lived (roughly 86). To avoid experimental bias, donors of different ages were spread randomly across the sequencing lanes. Two additional independent replicas of 1 million unique cDNA reads from the same blood draw were analyzed for two donors (one aged 18 to 30 and one aged 80 or older).

Paper-wide results and their limitations: The long-lived group showed more naive CD4+ T cells, fewer expanded clones and increased TCR diversity than the aged group, suggesting age selection. Conclusive comparison of naive and antigen-experienced compartments was prevented by the profiling of bulk unsorted PBMCs. Observed TCR beta diversity correlated strongly with the percentage of naive T cells measured by flow cytometry. As age increased, observed TCR beta diversity per million T cells dropped in a roughly linear way, and a significant reduction was already evident by age 40. Total diversity estimates from one million sequenced T cells were considered lower bounds and underestimates. Donor CMV infection status was unknown, potentially confounding age-related changes in expanded clonotypes.

The library was built by means of 5' RACE. Instrument on record: Illumina HiSeq 2500. A second PCR of roughly 6 to 11 cycles was run with a J-beta primer mix and a sample-barcoded 5' primer. A template-switch 5' adaptor carrying 12 random nucleotides introduced a unique molecular identifier onto each TCR beta cDNA molecule. Each sample yielded at least 2.5 million CDR3-containing paired-end reads. The Mint cDNA synthesis kit, primed by a TRBC-specific oligonucleotide, was used to synthesize first-strand cDNA from all RNA. Following uracil-DNA glycosylase treatment, a first 18-cycle PCR with universal primers M1SS and BC2_uni_R was performed on all cDNA. The original pipeline was this. Normalization of each sample was performed by random selection of 1 million high-quality reads, each carrying a distinct molecular identifier. Reads with shared molecular identifiers were discarded instead of being binned into consensus sequences. MiTCR, run with a Q25 quality threshold and the strictest error-elimination algorithm, handled CDR3 identification, clonotype clustering and error correction. Lower-bound total TCR beta diversity was estimated with a nonparametric unseen species model using Euler transformation. Clones were called with MiXCR by TCRdb after fastp trimmed the public reads at Q25, and only in-frame beta chains were retained. Rows with one shared CDR3 protein collapse into an entry with the most common genes and DNA. The V and J calls were determined by TCRdb, not by the authors. For this sample there are 600,000 or so distinct CDR3 sequences; approximately 30% appear just once. The ten largest clones add up to approximately 15% of the sample.

The approximately 41 donors, aged about 6 to 95 years, were systemically healthy Caucasian individuals from Russia. Ten milliliters of peripheral blood were drawn from each donor into EDTA-treated Vacutainer tubes. PBMCs were isolated by Ficoll-Paque density-gradient centrifugation, with at least 6 million obtained per sample. Total RNA, at least 6 micrograms per sample, was extracted from PBMCs with Trizol reagent. For every donor, flow cytometry on a PBMC aliquot measured the percentage of naive CD45RAhigh/CD27high T cells. V is pared back by 0 bases and J by 7 bases, with 14 bases lying between the germline termini. From its cysteine to its phenylalanine, the CDR3 spans 15 amino acids. The CDR3 DNA has 45 bases and is translated from base 1. CDR1 SGHKS and CDR2 YYEKEE are derived from the germline V gene (reference sequence). This clonotype appeared a few times. The specificity of this receptor is unknown. It has no much larger one-base neighbor in the sample; base qualities were not kept.

The chain is encoded by TRBV5-5 joined to TRBJ2-1; a tentative D match to TRBD1 spans 6 bases. The sequenced sample was blood. This receptor was taken from an elderly woman in good health. The CDR3 loop reads CASSLGPGERNEQFF. At the DNA level, the sequence is TGTGCCAGCAGCTTGGGCCCAGGGGAGAGGAATGAGCAGTTCTTC.